The 32 T cell receptor beta chains below all came from one sample that was sequenced in a study of T cells in tumors after PD-1 blockade. Assay used: immunoSEQ multiplex PCR; TCRdb lists only in-frame clones, some missing. This repertoire shows tens of thousands of clones, about 85% found once; its top ten account for 4% to 5%. The sample consisted of PBMCs, taken before anti-PD-1 treatment. All receptors come from a human donor with basal cell carcinoma.

This sequence joins TRBV11-3 and TRBJ2-5; TRBD2 agrees at 10 bases. This CDR3 contains 15 residues. Germline trimming cut 5 bases from V and 1 base from J; bases unmatched to any gene: 4. Germline lookup yields CDR1 SGHNT and CDR2 YENEEA. CDR3 amino acids: CASSPGLAAQETQYF. In DNA form, the CDR3 reads TGTGCCAGCAGCCCAGGACTAGCGGCCCAAGAGACCCAGTACTTC.

The CDR3 reads CASSQNGGTEAFF. The DNA for the CDR3 is TGTGCCAGCTCACAGAACGGGGGCACTGAAGCTTTCTTT. V is TRBV18 and J is TRBJ1-1, with D possibly matching TRBD1 (5 bases). The CDR3 is 13 amino acids. V was cut by 4 bases and J by 4 bases, with 10 bases left in between. Per the germline V gene, CDR1 is KGHSH and CDR2 is LQKENI.

The chain links TRBV7-8 to TRBJ2-7, with TRBD1 identical over 8 bases. V was clipped by 3 bases and J by 3 bases; unmatched bases: 7. Looked up from germline, CDR1 is SGHVS and CDR2 is FQNEAQ. CDR3 size: 15 residues. CDR3 loop: CASSFPVGQGYEQYF. Written as DNA, the CDR3 is TGTGCCAGCAGCTTCCCCGTCGGACAGGGCTACGAGCAGTACTTC. Combining the CDR3 with reference TRBV7-8 and TRBJ2-7 gives the whole variable domain GAGVSQSPRYKVAKRGQDVALRCDPISGHVSLFWYQQALGQGPEFLTYFQNEAQLDKSGLPSDRFFAERPEGSVSTLKIQRTQQEDSAVYLCASSFPVGQGYEQYFGPGTRLTVT.

The V call is TRBV29-1, the J call TRBJ1-1; TRBD1 might be the D (6 bases). Germline assignment: CDR1 SQVTM and CDR2 ANQGSEA. V gave up 7 bases and J gave up 7 bases, with 19 bases separating them. The CDR3 extends over 13 amino acids. The CDR3 sequence is CSGLGAGASEAFF. The DNA of the CDR3 is TGCAGCGGCCTGGGGGCGGGGGCCAGTGAAGCTTTCTTT.

The chain is built from TRBV18 and TRBJ2-5; TRBD2 aligns across 8 bases. The germline CDR1 and CDR2 sequences are KGHSH and LQKENI. The J segment lost 4 bases and the V segment lost 3 bases, leaving 10 bases of the junction unmatched. CDR3 length: 16 amino acids. The chain's CDR3 is CASSPRGGLGVETQYF. The CDR3 DNA is TGTGCCAGCTCACCCCGGGGGGGCCTCGGGGTAGAGACCCAGTACTTC.

V is TRBV3-1 (or the pseudogene TRBV3-2) and J is TRBJ2-4, with 9 bases matching TRBD1. Per germline, CDR1 LGHDT and CDR2 YNNKEL (reference sequence). CDR3 length equals 14 residues. Losses at the gene ends were 2 bases for V and 7 bases for J; bases not matched to a gene: 3. CDR3 nucleotides: TGTGCCAGCAGCCAAAGGACAGGGGTGAACATTCAGTACTTC. It yields the protein CASSQRTGVNIQYF.

The rearrangement joins TRBV6-5 to TRBJ1-2, with 10 nucleotides matching TRBD1. Germline CDR1 reads MNHEY; CDR2 reads SVGAGI. Trimming took 4 bases from V and 8 from J; bases not matched to a gene: 10. The CDR3 is 15 residues long. The CDR3 region is CASSFLRDRGGGYTF. The CDR3 nucleotides read TGTGCCAGCAGTTTCCTCCGGGACAGGGGAGGCGGCTACACCTTC.

The chain joins TRBV4-1 to TRBJ2-1; D ambiguous. The germline gives CDR1 MGHRA, CDR2 YSYEKL. This CDR3 comprises 13 residues. The V end was cut by 6 bases, the J end by 6 bases, with 12 bases between. The CDR3 region has the DNA TGCGCCAGCAGTCCCCCACTTGGCAATGAGCAGTTCTTC. Translated, it gives CASSPPLGNEQFF.

CDR3 bases: TGTGCCACCAGCAGAGGTTGGGTATCCGGGGCCAACGTCCTGACTTTC. Its protein is CATSRGWVSGANVLTF. The rearrangement links TRBV15 to TRBJ2-6; D unresolved. V lost 1 base, J lost 4 bases, and 11 bases lay in between. This CDR3 is 16 amino acids long. Germline CDR1 LNHNV, CDR2 YYDKDF (reference sequence).

This rearrangement joins TRBV19 to TRBJ2-7; possible D gene TRBD2, 6 bases. This CDR3 region has 15 residues. V shed 5 bases and J shed 0 bases, with 14 bases lying between them. The germline V gene has CDR1 LNHDA and CDR2 SQIVND (reference sequence). CDR3: CASSLPGTPSYEQYF. CDR3 DNA sequence: TGTGCCAGTAGTTTGCCCGGGACTCCCTCCTACGAGCAGTACTTC.

The chain uses TRBV10-3 and TRBJ2-5, with 9 bases lining up with TRBD1. This CDR3 comprises 15 residues. The J segment lost 5 bases and the V segment lost 5 bases, leaving 9 bases of the junction unmatched. Germline lookup yields CDR1 ENHRY and CDR2 SYGVKD. As DNA, the CDR3 is TGTGCCATCAGTAAGCCGGGACAGGGTGAGGAGACCCAGTACTTC. Translation gives CAISKPGQGEETQYF.

The chain has TRBV4-2 and TRBJ2-1, with TRBD2 identical over 10 bases. The CDR3 is made up of 16 amino acids. The junction had 3 bases not matched to a gene; V was cut back by 2 bases and J by 2 bases. Germline CDR1 is LGHNA and CDR2 is YNFKEQ. The CDR3, as DNA: TGTGCCAGCAGCCAAACGAGCGGGGGGGCCTACAATGAGCAGTTCTTC. Translating it yields CASSQTSGGAYNEQFF.

The J gene is TRBJ1-2, the V gene TRBV18, with a tentative D call TRBD1 (6 bases). This CDR3 is 15 amino acids long. Germline assignment: CDR1 KGHSH and CDR2 LQKENI. The V gene lost 5 bases and the J gene lost 4 bases, with 17 bases spanning the gap. CDR3 sequence: CASSSGQSNFYGYTF. The CDR3 DNA reads TGTGCCAGCTCATCTGGACAGTCGAACTTCTATGGCTACACCTTC.

This sequence joins TRBV7-9 and TRBJ2-7; 8 bases are shared with TRBD2. Germline CDR1 is SEHNR and CDR2 is FQNEAQ (reference sequence). V was pared by 5 bases and J by 0 bases, with 6 bases of the junction left unmatched. This CDR3 spans 15 amino acids. CDR3 amino acids: CASSPPSGSSYEQYF. CDR3 coding DNA: TGTGCCAGCAGCCCACCCAGCGGGAGCTCCTACGAGCAGTACTTC. Variable domain in full (rest from reference TRBV7-9 and TRBJ2-7): DTGVSQNPRHKITKRGQNVTFRCDPISEHNRLYWYRQTLGQGPEFLTYFQNEAQLEKSRLLSDRFSAERPKGSFSTLEIQRTEQGDSAMYLCASSPPSGSSYEQYFGPGTRLTVT.

This clone is a singleton in its sample. The gene calls are TRBV6-1 and TRBJ2-7; 9 positions agree with TRBD1. The trim removed 1 base at V and 5 bases at J, leaving 9 bases unmatched. The CDR3 totals 16 residues. Germline CDR1 MNHNS, CDR2 SASEGT. This chain's CDR3 is CASSEDAGTGSHEQYF. In nucleotides, the CDR3 is TGTGCCAGCAGTGAAGATGCCGGGACAGGGTCCCACGAGCAGTACTTC.

V gene TRBV19 combines with J gene TRBJ1-1; 9 positions match TRBD1. The CDR3 extends over 14 amino acids. Germline CDR1 and CDR2: LNHDA and SQIVND (reference sequence). V shed 5 bases, J shed 5 bases, and the junction held 6 bases outside the gene matches. DNA of the CDR3: TGTGCCAGTAGTCAACAGGGGGCAGGGACTGAAGCTTTCTTT. Encoded protein: CASSQQGAGTEAFF.

In this sample, this clone turned up once. The CDR3 loop reads CSGKREPSGNTIYF. In nucleotides, the CDR3 is TGCAGCGGCAAAAGGGAACCCTCTGGAAACACCATATATTTT. The chain is built from TRBV29-1 and TRBJ1-3; the D is unclear. The ends were cut back, 7 bases at V and 0 bases at J, with 13 bases in the middle. This CDR3 has 14 residues. CDR1 and CDR2 from the germline V gene are SQVTM and ANQGSEA.

The chain links TRBV2 to TRBJ1-2; D gene uncertain. This CDR3 contains 13 residues. Per germline, CDR1 SNHLY and CDR2 FYNNEI. The V end was cut by 3 bases, the J end by 0 bases, with 5 bases between. CDR3 loop: CASSEESNYGYTF. The CDR3 nucleotides are TGTGCCAGCAGTGAGGAATCTAACTATGGCTACACCTTC.

The chain employs TRBV7-6 and TRBJ1-4; D possibly corresponds to TRBD1 (6 bases). The germline CDR1 and CDR2 sequences are SGHVS and FNYEAQ. Trimming cost V 6 bases and J 6 bases, with 14 bases left between them. CDR3 length equals 14 residues. The CDR3 DNA sequence: TGTGCCAGCAGTTCAGGGGATCAGTATGAAAAACTGTTTTTT. Translating it yields CASSSGDQYEKLFF.

The genes are TRBV5-4 and TRBJ1-4; 9 positions agree with TRBD1. J lost 0 bases, V lost 4 bases, and 7 bases had no gene match. Germline-derived CDR1 and CDR2 are SGHNT and YYREEE (reference sequence). This CDR3 is built from 17 residues. CDR3 sequence: CASSTGQGRPTNEKLFF. The CDR3 DNA is TGTGCCAGCAGCACAGGACAGGGGCGACCAACTAATGAAAAACTGTTTTTT.

The rearrangement uses TRBV10-3 and TRBJ2-7; D not certain. The CDR3 is 12 amino acids. Trimming pared 4 bases from V and 4 bases from J, leaving 8 bases between. Germline CDR1 ENHRY, CDR2 SYGVKD. CDR3 sequence (DNA): TGTGCCATCAGTGGGCCAGGATACGAGCAGTACTTC. Its protein product is CAISGPGYEQYF.

The chain uses TRBV19 and TRBJ1-1, with D unclear. V dropped 3 bases and J dropped 1 base, with 6 bases sitting between them. CDR3 length: 13 residues. In germline, CDR1 is LNHDA, CDR2 SQIVND (reference sequence). The DNA of the CDR3 is TGTGCCAGTAGTATTATGGAGAACACTGAAGCTTTCTTT. Protein sequence: CASSIMENTEAFF.

The rearrangement links TRBV6-5 to TRBJ1-1; TRBD1 matches 7 bases. The germline gives CDR1 MNHEY, CDR2 SVGAGI. J lost 2 bases, V lost 0 bases, and 6 bases had no gene match. This CDR3 is built from 16 residues. The CDR3 spells CASSYSKGAPNTEAFF. The CDR3 DNA is TGTGCCAGCAGTTACTCGAAGGGGGCGCCTAACACTGAAGCTTTCTTT.

This chain uses TRBV6-2 or TRBV6-3 with TRBJ2-7, with D tentatively TRBD1 (6 bases). This CDR3 has 16 amino acids. Germline V lookup: CDR1 MNHEY, CDR2 SVGEGT. The V end was cut by 6 bases, the J end by 2 bases, with 20 bases between. CDR3 bases: TGTGCCAGCAGCGAACACCCAGGGGCTTTTACCTACGAGCAGTACTTC. Translating gives CASSEHPGAFTYEQYF.

The rearrangement joins TRBV7-2 to TRBJ2-1; 9 bases match TRBD2. Germline CDR1 and CDR2: SGHTA and FQGNSA. Trimming took 2 bases from V and 4 from J; bases not matched to a gene: 0. CDR3 length: 14 residues. Here the CDR3 reads CASSLLAGYNEQFF. The CDR3 DNA sequence: TGTGCCAGCAGCTTACTAGCGGGGTACAATGAGCAGTTCTTC.

This clone was detected a few times. The genes are TRBV24-1 and TRBJ2-1, with 9 bases identical to TRBD1. The CDR3 has 14 amino acids. From germline, CDR1 is KGHDR and CDR2 SFDVKD. J was trimmed by 7 bases and V by 3 bases; bases with no gene match: 3. CDR3 amino acids: CATSDKTGGNEQFF. CDR3 coding DNA: TGTGCCACCAGTGATAAGACAGGGGGAAATGAGCAGTTCTTC.

By sample share, this clone is medium-sized. CDR3 DNA sequence: TGTGCCAGCAGTTATGACAGCTCCCCAGATACGCAGTATTTT. The encoded protein is CASSYDSSPDTQYF. The chain couples TRBV6-2 or TRBV6-3 to TRBJ2-3, with D possibly TRBD1 on 5 matching bases. Germline CDR1 MNHEY, CDR2 SVGEGT. Between the trimmed V and J ends, which lost 3 bases and 4 bases, there was a span of 11 bases. This CDR3 has 14 residues.

This rearrangement joins TRBV5-1 to TRBJ2-7; D gene uncertain. Germline-derived CDR1 and CDR2 are SGHRS and YFSETQ. This CDR3 region has 13 residues. The V and J ends lost 0 bases and 0 bases respectively, with 4 bases between them. The DNA for the CDR3 is TGCGCCAGCAGCTTGGGGCACTCCTACGAGCAGTACTTC. Its protein is CASSLGHSYEQYF.

This clone was seen more than once but under ten times. CDR3 region: CAWSRDYRNEQFF. For the CDR3, the DNA is TGTGCCTGGAGTAGGGACTATCGGAATGAGCAGTTCTTC. The chain recombines TRBV30 with TRBJ2-1; 7 nucleotides match TRBD2. CDR1 and CDR2 from the germline V gene are GTSNPN and SVGIG (reference sequence). J gave up 7 bases and V 2 bases, and 5 bases lay outside the gene matches. The CDR3 length is 13 residues.

The DNA of the CDR3 is TGTGCCACCAGTGGAAGGCAGACCTATGGCTACACCTTC. It yields the protein CATSGRQTYGYTF. V and J are TRBV24-1 and TRBJ1-2; D remains ambiguous. The CDR3 sequence is 13 residues long. CDR1 and CDR2 (germline): KGHDR, SFDVKD. Trimming pared 5 bases from V and 4 bases from J, leaving 10 bases between.

This chain joins TRBV20-1 and TRBJ2-3, with a weak D call TRBD1 (6 bases). Trimming pared 4 bases from V and 14 bases from J, leaving 16 bases between. Per germline, CDR1 DFQATT and CDR2 SNEGSKA (reference sequence). The CDR3 runs to 11 residues. DNA for the CDR3: TGCAGTGCTACATACAGGGATAGGCCGTATTTT. It codes for CSATYRDRPYF.

The genes are TRBV2 and TRBJ2-7, with a weak D call TRBD2 (5 bases). Trimming shortened V by 4 bases and J by 1 base, and 11 bases separated the two germline ends. There are 14 residues in the CDR3. CDR1 and CDR2 (germline): SNHLY, FYNNEI. CDR3 sequence reads: CASSAGSSSYEQYF. Here the CDR3 DNA reads TGTGCCAGCAGTGCTGGGAGTAGTTCCTACGAGCAGTACTTC.